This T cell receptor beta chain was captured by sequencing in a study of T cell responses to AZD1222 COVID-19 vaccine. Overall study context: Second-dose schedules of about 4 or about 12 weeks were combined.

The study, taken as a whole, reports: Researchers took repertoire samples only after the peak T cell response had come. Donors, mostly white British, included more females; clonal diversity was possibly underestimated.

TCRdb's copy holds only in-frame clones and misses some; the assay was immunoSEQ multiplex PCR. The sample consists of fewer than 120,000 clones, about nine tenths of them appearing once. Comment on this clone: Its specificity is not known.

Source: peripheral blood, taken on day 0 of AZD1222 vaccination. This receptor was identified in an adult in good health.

The CDR3 DNA sequence: TGCGCCAGCAAGGACTTCTTCTCTGGAAACACCATATATTTT. Amino acid sequence: CASKDFFSGNTIYF. The V call is TRBV5-1, the J call TRBJ1-3, with unresolved D. This CDR3 contains 14 residues. Germline lookup yields CDR1 SGHRS and CDR2 YFSETQ. Trimming took 6 bases from V and 0 from J, leaving 10 bases between them.